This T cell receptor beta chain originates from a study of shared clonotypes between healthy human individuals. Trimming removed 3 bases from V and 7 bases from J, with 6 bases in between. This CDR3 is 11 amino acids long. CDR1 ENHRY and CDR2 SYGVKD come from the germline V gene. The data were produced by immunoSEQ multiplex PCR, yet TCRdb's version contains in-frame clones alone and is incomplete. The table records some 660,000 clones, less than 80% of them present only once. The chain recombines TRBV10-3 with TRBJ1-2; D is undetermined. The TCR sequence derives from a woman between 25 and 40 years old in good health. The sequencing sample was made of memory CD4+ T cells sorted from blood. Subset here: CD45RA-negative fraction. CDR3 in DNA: TGTGCCATCAGTGAACTCGGTGGCTACACCTTC. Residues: CAISELGGYTF.